The T cell receptor (beta chain) described here comes from a study of blood T cell repertoires in COVID-19. Study as a whole: Acute and convalescent COVID-19 specimens originated in the United States, Italy and Spain.

This clone was seen more than once but under ten times. Per the authors' pipeline: Reference gene primer amplification in the assay estimated nucleated cell counts. Assay used: immunoSEQ multiplex PCR; TCRdb lists only in-frame clones, some missing. D and trimming come from the DNA, and the V and J calls and clone size come from that table. This sample has under 300,000 clones; 79% occur once, and the top ten carry 4%. This clonotype originated in a woman between 40 and 50 years old with active or convalescent COVID-19. The specimen was peripheral blood.

CDR3 bases: TGCGCCAGCAGCGTCTCGGGCAGGGACACCGGGGAGCTGTTTTTT. Protein: CASSVSGRDTGELFF. The V gene is TRBV5-1, the J gene TRBJ2-2; D is possibly TRBD1 (5 bases). Looked up from germline, CDR1 is SGHRS and CDR2 is YFSETQ. Trimming took off 4 bases at V and 3 bases at J, with 13 bases between the two ends. The CDR3 extends over 15 amino acids.